Included here is one T cell receptor beta chain sequence, with context. Produced via immunoSEQ multiplex PCR; TCRdb's table is partial and in-frame only. There are 120,000 or so clones in the sample; approximately 85% occur only once, and roughly a sixth lies in the top ten. The data were obtained in a study of T cell responses to AZD1222 COVID-19 vaccine. The V gene lost 6 bases and the J gene lost 2 bases, with 17 bases spanning the gap. Germline-derived CDR1 and CDR2 are MNHEY and SVGAGI. The CDR3 runs to 15 residues. The sequence derives from an adult in good health. The source material was peripheral blood, sampled on day 0 of MenACWY control vaccination. J is TRBJ2-7 and V is TRBV6-5; either TRBD1 or TRBD2 may supply D (6 bases each). The CDR3 is CASSQPTGRTYEQYF. DNA of the CDR3: TGTGCCAGCAGCCAACCTACAGGGAGGACCTACGAGCAGTACTTC.